The TCR beta chain under discussion was sequenced for a study of monozygotic twins with inflammatory bowel disease. TCRdb reprocessed the 5' RACE reads, with one entry per CDR3 protein and no DNA. The sample holds about 300,000 distinct CDR3 sequences. CDR3 length equals 14 residues. V is TRBV12-3 or TRBV12-4 and J is TRBJ1-5; TCRdb calls TRBD1, which cannot be checked without DNA. The sequence was collected from a human donor with ulcerative colitis or Crohn's disease, or a healthy co-twin of an affected twin (not recorded which). Input material: blood. The CDR3 sequence: CASRKGQGYQPQHF.